A single sample is the source of the 9 T cell receptor beta chains below, sequenced in a study of blood T cell repertoires in COVID-19. This table comes from immunoSEQ multiplex PCR, and its TCRdb copy is limited to in-frame clones, with some not included. The sample holds 470,000 or so clones, roughly nine tenths seen once. The specimen was PBMCs or T cells enriched from blood (not recorded which). The receptors derive from a woman aged 18-30 years with acute COVID-19.

The chain carries TRBV27 and TRBJ1-1, with TRBD1 matching 11 bases. CDR1 and CDR2 from the germline V gene are MNHEY and SMNVEV (reference sequence). This CDR3 contains 15 residues. Losses at the gene ends were 4 bases for V and 4 bases for J; bases not matched to a gene: 5. The CDR3 reads CASSWAGTGGTEAFF. CDR3 bases: TGTGCCAGCAGTTGGGCCGGGACAGGGGGCACTGAAGCTTTCTTT.

The CDR3 region has the DNA TGCGCCAGCAGCTTGCTACTAAACAGGGAGACAAATGAGGACTACACCTTC. It specifies CASSLLLNRETNEDYTF. The V gene is TRBV5-1, the J gene TRBJ1-2; a possible D gene is TRBD1 (6 bases). V was cut by 1 base and J by 10 bases, with 26 bases left in between. The germline V gene has CDR1 SGHRS and CDR2 YFSETQ. This CDR3 region has 17 residues.

The chain joins TRBV27 to TRBJ1-2; unclear D gene. This CDR3 region has 13 residues. Germline-derived CDR1 and CDR2 are MNHEY and SMNVEV (reference sequence). Trimming pared 2 bases from V and 4 bases from J, leaving 8 bases between. The CDR3 sequence: CASSLRSRYGYTF. DNA of the CDR3: TGTGCCAGCAGTTTAAGGAGCCGCTATGGCTACACCTTC.

V is TRBV10-2 and J is TRBJ1-4; D not resolved. V was clipped by 2 bases and J by 7 bases, with 5 bases between them. Germline-derived CDR1 and CDR2 are WSHSY and SAAADI. This CDR3 spans 12 amino acids. CDR3 residues: CASSEGLEKLFF. The CDR3 DNA reads TGCGCCAGCAGTGAGGGGCTTGAAAAACTGTTTTTT.

About this clone itself: Other nucleotide sequences in the sample specify the same CDR3. The chain links TRBV2 to TRBJ2-1; unclear D gene. V lost 4 bases and J lost 4, with 2 bases in between. Looked up from germline, CDR1 is SNHLY and CDR2 is FYNNEI. The CDR3 length is 11 residues. The CDR3 DNA follows: TGTGCCAGCAGTGCGTACAATGAGCAGTTCTTC. Its protein is CASSAYNEQFF.

This chain uses TRBV5-1 with TRBJ1-6; 9 bases agree with TRBD1. This CDR3 is built from 14 residues. The trim removed 1 base at V and 9 bases at J, leaving 2 bases unmatched. CDR1 and CDR2 from the germline V gene are SGHRS and YFSETQ. The CDR3 DNA reads TGCGCCAGCAGCTTGACAGGGGGCGTTTCACCCCTCCACTTT. Protein: CASSLTGGVSPLHF.

The chain is built from TRBV9 and TRBJ1-3; tentatively, D is TRBD1 (5 bases). Germline V gives CDR1 SGDLS, CDR2 YYNGEE. The CDR3 is 14 residues long. V lost 3 bases to trimming and J lost 0 bases, with 7 bases between them. This chain's CDR3 is CASSGQSSGNTIYF. DNA of the CDR3: TGTGCCAGCAGCGGACAGAGCTCTGGAAACACCATATATTTT.

The chain couples TRBV5-1 to TRBJ2-5; D is unresolved. Germline V gene lookup returns CDR1 SGHRS and CDR2 YFSETQ. CDR3 length: 13 residues. Between the trimmed V and J ends, which lost 3 bases and 4 bases, there was a span of 10 bases. CDR3 in DNA: TGCGCCAGCAGCTCAGGCCTCGGAGAGACCCAGTACTTC. Amino acid sequence: CASSSGLGETQYF.

The chain is built from TRBV2 and TRBJ1-5; a weak D match, TRBD1 (6 bases). This CDR3 spans 16 amino acids. Trimming took 2 bases from V and 0 from J, leaving 11 bases between them. Per the germline V gene, CDR1 is SNHLY and CDR2 is FYNNEI. Here the CDR3 reads CASSEQGRGSNQPQHF. Written as DNA, the CDR3 is TGTGCCAGCAGTGAACAGGGCAGGGGTAGCAATCAGCCCCAGCATTTT.